These 25 T cell receptor beta chains originate from one sample sequenced in a study of T cell responses to AZD1222 COVID-19 vaccine. This table comes from immunoSEQ multiplex PCR, and its TCRdb copy is limited to in-frame clones, with some not included. The table shows over 120,000 clones, with 80% to 95% occurring only once. Material: peripheral blood, obtained on day 0 of AZD1222 vaccination. The origin of the receptors is an adult in good health.

J is TRBJ2-2 and V is TRBV5-1; the D gene is possibly TRBD2 (5 bases). Per germline, CDR1 SGHRS and CDR2 YFSETQ. V lost 7 bases and J lost 4, with 20 bases in between. The CDR3 totals 16 residues. The CDR3 sequence is CASLEVARGFTGELFF. As DNA, the CDR3 is TGCGCCAGCTTGGAAGTAGCCAGAGGGTTCACCGGGGAGCTGTTTTTT. Full variable domain (remainder filled in from reference TRBV5-1 and TRBJ2-2): KAGVTQTPRYLIKTRGQQVTLSCSPISGHRSVSWYQQTPGQGLQFLFEYFSETQRNKGNFPGRFSGRQFSNSRSEMNVSTLELGDSALYLCASLEVARGFTGELFFGEGSRLTVL.

This sequence joins TRBV7-2 and TRBJ2-1; a weak D match, TRBD2 (6 bases). Trimming cost V 5 bases and J 11 bases, with 19 bases left between them. The CDR3 runs to 14 residues. The germline V gene encodes CDR1 SGHTA and CDR2 FQGNSA. The chain's CDR3 is CASSPGTSAIKQFF. The CDR3 DNA reads as TGTGCCAGCAGCCCCGGGACTTCGGCAATTAAGCAGTTCTTC.

Comments on this clone: One end of the junction does not line up with germline, which may come from a read error. The J gene is TRBJ2-7, the V gene TRBV7-8; no clear D. The germline V gene encodes CDR1 SGHVS and CDR2 FQNEAQ. This CDR3 contains 17 residues. The CDR3, as DNA: TGTGCCAGCAGCTTAGGTCAAAGGGCAGGCTTCTCCCACGAGCAGTACTTC. Translating gives CASSLGQRAGFSHEQYF.

The chain is built from TRBV7-6 and TRBJ1-1; weak D call: TRBD1 (5 bases). The V gene lost 5 bases and the J gene lost 7 bases, with 23 bases spanning the gap. The length of the CDR3 is 16 residues. The V gene's germline CDR1 is SGHVS and CDR2 FNYEAQ. The CDR3 is CASSLTAGLPVGEAFF. The DNA of the CDR3 is TGTGCCAGCAGCCTAACAGCAGGGCTCCCGGTAGGTGAAGCTTTCTTT.

The J gene is TRBJ2-5, the V gene TRBV7-8, with D possibly TRBD2 on 6 matching bases. Trimming removed 0 bases from V and 4 bases from J, with 18 bases in between. The CDR3 spans 17 residues. CDR1 is SGHVS and CDR2 is FQNEAQ in the germline V gene. The CDR3 sequence is CASSLAIGVGGGETQYF. The CDR3 DNA reads as TGTGCCAGCAGCTTAGCGATAGGAGTGGGAGGAGGAGAGACCCAGTACTTC.

The gene calls are TRBV2 and TRBJ2-1; D gene ambiguous. Germline lookup yields CDR1 SNHLY and CDR2 FYNNEI. This CDR3 has 12 amino acids. Trimming removed 10 bases at V and 5 bases at J, with 12 bases between. The DNA for the CDR3 is TGTGCCACTCAAAACCAGCACAATGAGCAGTTCTTC. This sequence encodes CATQNQHNEQFF.

The rearrangement uses TRBV2 and TRBJ2-3; 9 bases are shared with TRBD2. The CDR3 length is 15 residues. Germline V gene lookup returns CDR1 SNHLY and CDR2 FYNNEI. The V gene end was trimmed by 8 bases and the J gene end by 5 bases; junction bases not matched to a gene: 11. The DNA for the CDR3 is TGTGCCAGCGCGGGGGGTAGCGGGAGTAAAGATACGCAGTATTTT. As protein: CASAGGSGSKDTQYF.

The chain combines TRBV2 with TRBJ2-5, with D possibly being TRBD2 (6 bases). CDR1 and CDR2 from the germline V gene are SNHLY and FYNNEI. The CDR3 totals 13 residues. Trimming pared 1 base from V and 8 bases from J, leaving 11 bases between. The CDR3: CASSEGYGSTQYF. The DNA for the CDR3 is TGTGCCAGCAGTGAAGGGTACGGGAGCACCCAGTACTTC.

For the CDR3, the DNA is TGTGCCAGCAGTGAAGCGCACAATCTTAACTATGGCTACACCTTC. It specifies CASSEAHNLNYGYTF. The rearrangement uses TRBV6-1 and TRBJ1-2; D remains ambiguous. V gave up 0 bases and J gave up 1 base, with 9 bases separating them. CDR3 length equals 15 residues. From germline, CDR1 is MNHNS and CDR2 SASEGT.

This chain uses TRBV6-5 with TRBJ2-7, with a weak D call TRBD1 (6 bases). Germline V lookup: CDR1 MNHEY, CDR2 SVGAGI. Trimming stripped 5 bases from V and 3 bases from J, with 14 bases between. The CDR3 covers 14 residues. The CDR3 coding sequence is TGTGCCAGCAGTCCATTCAGGGGAAACTACGAGCAGTACTTC. Its protein is CASSPFRGNYEQYF.

The V call is TRBV4-1, the J call TRBJ2-7, with 13 bases identical to TRBD2. The V gene's germline CDR1 is MGHRA and CDR2 YSYEKL. Trimming took 2 bases from V and 0 from J; bases not matched to a gene: 4. The CDR3 contains 17 residues. This CDR3 reads CASSQPTSGRTSYEQYF. The DNA of the CDR3 is TGCGCCAGCAGCCAACCGACTAGCGGGAGGACCTCCTACGAGCAGTACTTC.

The chain recombines TRBV28 with TRBJ1-1, with a weak D call TRBD1 (6 bases). V was clipped by 6 bases and J by 5 bases, with 16 bases between them. This CDR3 spans 14 amino acids. Germline V gene lookup returns CDR1 MDHEN and CDR2 SYDVKM. The CDR3 sequence: CASRLGGSSTEAFF. CDR3 coding DNA: TGTGCCAGCAGATTAGGGGGATCGAGTACTGAAGCTTTCTTT.

As DNA, the CDR3 is TGCAGCGTTGAAAGGGGACAGTTCCCCTCCTACGAGCAGTACTTC. Translated: CSVERGQFPSYEQYF. The chain employs TRBV29-1 and TRBJ2-7; 7 bases agree with TRBD1. Germline V gene data show CDR1 as SQVTM and CDR2 as ANQGSEA. This CDR3 is built from 15 residues. V shed 2 bases, J shed 0 bases, and the junction held 7 bases outside the gene matches.

This chain joins TRBV5-1 and TRBJ1-6; no definite D call. The CDR3 consists of 15 residues. From germline, CDR1 is SGHRS and CDR2 YFSETQ. The V gene lost 3 bases and the J gene lost 7 bases, with 14 bases spanning the gap. For the CDR3, the DNA is TGCGCCAGCAGCTCAGGAGGGTCTGGGAATTCACCCCTCCACTTT. Amino acid sequence: CASSSGGSGNSPLHF.

The chain is built from TRBV9 and TRBJ1-1; D not certain. Trimming left V 4 bases short and J 0 bases short, with 13 bases between. The CDR3 is made up of 15 amino acids. Germline V gene sequence: CDR1 SGDLS, CDR2 YYNGEE. This chain's CDR3 is CASSPYGHLNTEAFF. DNA of the CDR3: TGTGCCAGCAGCCCCTATGGGCACTTGAACACTGAAGCTTTCTTT.

The chain links TRBV14 to TRBJ2-7; 9 bases match TRBD2. The CDR3 is 14 amino acids. The germline V gene encodes CDR1 SGHDN and CDR2 FVKESK. V lost 4 bases and J lost 3; bases outside the gene matches: 4. The DNA for the CDR3 is TGTGCCAGCAGCCGGCGGGAGGGCTACTACGAGCAGTACTTC. Its protein is CASSRREGYYEQYF.

CDR3 amino acids: CASGGASNIPGELFF. The CDR3, as DNA: TGTGCCAGCGGTGGGGCTTCGAACATCCCCGGGGAGCTGTTTTTT. This rearrangement joins TRBV9 to TRBJ2-2; D is possibly TRBD1 (5 bases). The CDR3 consists of 15 residues. Trimming shortened V by 7 bases and J by 6 bases, and 19 bases separated the two germline ends. The germline CDR1 and CDR2 sequences are SGDLS and YYNGEE.

The V call is TRBV27, the J call TRBJ2-3; 10 bases are shared with TRBD2. From germline, CDR1 is MNHEY and CDR2 SMNVEV (reference sequence). The CDR3 has 15 amino acids. Trimming took 5 bases from V and 6 from J; bases not matched to a gene: 8. CDR3 in amino acids: CASSRVLAGADTQYF. In DNA form, the CDR3 reads TGTGCCAGCAGTAGGGTCCTAGCGGGAGCGGATACGCAGTATTTT.

The chain has TRBV5-4 and TRBJ2-1; TRBD2 aligns across 14 bases. The CDR3 is made up of 19 amino acids. Germline V gives CDR1 SGHNT, CDR2 YYREEE (reference sequence). V lost 9 bases, J lost 6 bases, and 20 bases stayed unmatched. This chain's CDR3 is CAIRAGTSGRSSTTNEQFF. In DNA, the CDR3 is TGTGCCATCCGGGCCGGGACTAGCGGGAGAAGTTCCACTACCAATGAGCAGTTCTTC. The entire variable domain, with the rest obtained from reference TRBV5-4 and TRBJ2-1, is as follows: ETGVTQSPTHLIKTRGQQVTLRCSSQSGHNTVSWYQQALGQGPQFIFQYYREEENGRGNFPPRFSGLQFPNYSSELNVNALELDDSALYLCAIRAGTSGRSSTTNEQFFGPGTRLTVL.

The V and J genes are TRBV28 and TRBJ1-1; D is possibly TRBD1 (5 bases). CDR1 is MDHEN, CDR2 SYDVKM, per germline. CDR3 length: 16 residues. V was pared by 7 bases and J by 1 base, with 19 bases between. The CDR3, as DNA: TGTGCCAGCACCCCACTTAAGCGCAGGGAGAACACTGAAGCTTTCTTT. It specifies CASTPLKRRENTEAFF.

This chain joins TRBV6-5 and TRBJ2-2; D might be TRBD1 (6 bases). This CDR3 has 13 amino acids. Trimming removed 6 bases from V and 7 bases from J, with 12 bases in between. Per the germline V gene, CDR1 is MNHEY and CDR2 is SVGAGI. CDR3 loop: CASRTGPNGELFF. CDR3 in DNA: TGTGCCAGCAGGACAGGTCCGAACGGGGAGCTGTTTTTT.

The V and J genes are TRBV28 and TRBJ1-1; unclear D gene. This CDR3 contains 14 residues. V lost 5 bases, J lost 3 bases, and 13 bases lay in between. Germline V gene sequence: CDR1 MDHEN, CDR2 SYDVKM. In DNA, the CDR3 is TGTGCCAGCAGTCCGGGCGCCCTTCACACTGAAGCTTTCTTT. It is translated as CASSPGALHTEAFF.

This clone was counted a single time. This specimen includes other DNA sequences encoding the same CDR3. V usage is TRBV5-1 and J usage is TRBJ2-5, with no clear D. The CDR3 sequence is 12 residues long. Germline values: CDR1 SGHRS, CDR2 YFSETQ. Trimming pared 2 bases from V and 4 bases from J, leaving 6 bases between. This CDR3 is CASSLGSETQYF. DNA for the CDR3: TGCGCCAGCAGCTTAGGATCAGAGACCCAGTACTTC.

The rearrangement links TRBV9 to TRBJ2-7; D not resolved. This CDR3 region has 14 residues. Trimming left V 3 bases short and J 7 bases short, with 17 bases between. Germline V gene data show CDR1 as SGDLS and CDR2 as YYNGEE. The CDR3 DNA reads as TGTGCCAGCAGCGCGCACGTGGGTTTGGGGGAGCAGTACTTC. This encodes CASSAHVGLGEQYF.

The V call is TRBV23-1, the J call TRBJ1-6; the D gene is possibly TRBD1 (6 bases). TRBV23-1 is an open reading frame, and its role is uncertain. This CDR3 contains 15 residues. Trimming left V 3 bases short and J 10 bases short, with 16 bases between. The CDR3 DNA follows: TGCGCCAGCAGTCAGATGACAGGTCTAAAGTCACCCCTCCACTTT. Protein product: CASSQMTGLKSPLHF.